These T cell receptor beta chains were read from a single sample in a study of cytomegalovirus exposure and HLA in healthy donors. Libraries were prepared by immunoSEQ multiplex PCR; TCRdb keeps only in-frame clonotypes and omits some of them. The sample contains about 160,000 clones, 65% to 70% of which appear only once. Sequencing used PBMCs. These receptors all stem from a woman aged 18-29 years in good health and CMV-seropositive. The CDR3 runs from the conserved cysteine through the conserved F or W. Fields, in order: J gene, V gene, CDR3 protein.

TRBJ1-2	TRBV6-1	CASTGGIGYGYTF
TRBJ2-2	TRBV6-5	CASRVRRGNTGELFF
TRBJ2-6	TRBV28	CASSLLSGTGSGANVLTF
TRBJ2-1	TRBV7-6	CASSLAAGGEQFF
TRBJ2-3	TRBV9	CASSPPLAGDTQYF
TRBJ2-1	TRBV5-4	CASSPGLAGGAREQFF
TRBJ2-3	TRBV7-6	CASSREETDTQYF
TRBJ1-3	TRBV4-3	CASSQEVESPGNTIYF
TRBJ1-6	TRBV2	CASSDAERILSPLHF
.	TRBV2	CASKQGTYEQYF
TRBJ2-1	TRBV30	CAWSPGLAGGDPRFF
TRBJ2-5	TRBV9	CASSGGGGGYQETQYF
TRBJ1-2	TRBV19	CAIHWDKSGGNYGYTF
TRBJ2-7	TRBV29-1	CSARSTGGYEQYF
TRBJ1-4	TRBV6-6	CASSYSLRHTNEKLFF
TRBJ2-5	TRBV5-1	CASSLLAGEEETQYF
TRBJ2-1	TRBV7-2	CASSFVVRALAPRYNEQFF
TRBJ2-1	TRBV6-6	CASREGANEQFF
TRBJ2-1	TRBV19	CASRLAGAWGSNEQFF
TRBJ2-1	TRBV30	CAWSVNLIGEQFF
TRBJ2-7	TRBV28	CASSLDSSYEQYF
TRBJ1-5	TRBV15	CATSRWGQGPNQPQHF
TRBJ2-7	TRBV28	CASSLSGSSREQYF
TRBJ2-2	TRBV7-9	CASSSRTGKDTGELFF
TRBJ1-3	TRBV4-1	CASSYGLGNTIYF
TRBJ2-3	TRBV9	CASSTTGGTDTQYF
TRBJ2-2	TRBV5-1	CASSWGLAGGGTGELFF
TRBJ1-3	TRBV7-9	CASSLAPGTPGNTIYF
TRBJ2-1	TRBV6-1	CASSATDRSYNEQFF
TRBJ2-7	TRBV7-9	CASSLVASEQYF
TRBJ2-7	TRBV29-1	CSVENDYEQYF
TRBJ2-1	TRBV27	CASSPQGGTSSYNEQFF
TRBJ1-4	TRBV7-2	CASSLNEKLFF
.	TRBV4-2	CASSHNQGSYEQYF
TRBJ2-3	TRBV25-1	CASSPDRGRTDTQYF
TRBJ1-6	TRBV28	CASSTRRVMGSPLHF
TRBJ2-1	TRBV9	CASSAQPGTVYNEQFF